This T cell receptor beta chain was retrieved from a study of blood T cells in healthy people across ages. Study outcomes and limitations: The study found more naive CD4+ cells and higher diversity in long-lived than aged donors.

This clonotype was seen more than once but under ten times. As yet, its antigen is unknown. Total RNA extracted from each sample amounted to at least 6 micrograms. Together with a sample-barcoded 5' primer, a J-beta primer mix was included in a second PCR lasting roughly 6 to 12 cycles. A 12-random-nucleotide template-switch adaptor tagged each cDNA molecule. One entry per CDR3 protein, called by TCRdb with MiXCR from the 5' RACE reads. This sample has about 1.5 million distinct CDR3 sequences, with 35% to 45% found just once. Germline CDR1 is MGHRA and CDR2 is YSYEKL. The CDR3 is made up of 17 amino acids. Trimming shortened V by 1 base and J by 6 bases, and 19 bases separated the two germline ends.

The gene calls are TRBV4-1 and TRBJ2-1; D is perhaps TRBD2 (6 bases). The source of this sequence is a woman under 30 in good health. The sample comprised blood. CDR3 sequence reads: CASSQGSWAGSGNEQFF. CDR3 DNA: TGCGCCAGCAGCCAAGGGTCATGGGCGGGGTCCGGCAATGAGCAGTTCTTC.